What follows is one T cell receptor (beta chain) and its context. Its antigen is still unknown. The assay was immunoSEQ multiplex PCR, and TCRdb's table has in-frame clones only and misses some. The table lists about 130,000 clones, 90% to 95% of them singletons. This specimen comes from a study of T cell responses to AZD1222 COVID-19 vaccine. Study results and limitations: Repertoires in all cases were sampled only once the peak T cell response had passed. Clonal diversity was possibly underestimated; the donors were predominantly white British and more often female. The number of AZD1222 recipients seropositive at baseline was only five to seven.

The CDR3 contains 13 residues. Deletions cut 6 bases from V and 3 bases from J, with 11 bases between. Germline values: CDR1 MNHEY, CDR2 SVGAGI. The sample was peripheral blood, taken 28 days after the second AZD1222 dose. This receptor was taken from an adult who received the AZD1222 COVID-19 vaccine. The genes are TRBV6-5 and TRBJ1-2; no clear D gene. For the CDR3, the DNA is TGTGCCAGCAGACCGAGGACCTACTATGGCTACACCTTC. This encodes CASRPRTYYGYTF.